A selection of T cell receptor beta chains follows, all from one sample in a study of blood T cell repertoires in COVID-19. Using immunoSEQ multiplex PCR, the repertoire was profiled, and TCRdb retains in-frame clones only, with some absent. The sample contains 210,000 or so clones, under 90% of which appear only once. The sequencing sample was made of peripheral blood. Receptors originate from an elderly woman with active or convalescent COVID-19. Each CDR3 is given with its conserved first and last residue. Fields, in order: J gene, V gene, CDR3 protein.

J: TRBJ2-1; V: TRBV2; CDR3: CASSSPESEQFF
J: TRBJ2-3; V: TRBV6-5; CDR3: CASSSRGDTQYF
J: TRBJ1-1; V: TRBV5-4; CDR3: CASSLDRGTEAFF
J: TRBJ2-6; V: TRBV30; CDR3: CAWNRRTGANVLTF
J: TRBJ2-3; V: TRBV6-5; CDR3: CASRTTPITDTQYF
J: TRBJ1-6; V: TRBV28; CDR3: CASKTTGGRSYNSPLHF
J: TRBJ2-3; V: TRBV6-1; CDR3: CASSEKATDTQYF
J: TRBJ2-1; V: TRBV4-2; CDR3: CASSPPGLADPYNEQFF
J: TRBJ2-3; V: TRBV9; CDR3: CASSPSGTGNGDTQYF
J: TRBJ1-5; V: TRBV10-1; CDR3: CASSRGQSNQPQHF
J: TRBJ2-3; V: TRBV3-1/TRBV3-2; CDR3: CASSRTLGAPLKFSDTQYF
J: TRBJ2-7; V: TRBV4-1; CDR3: CASSQGRQGITYEQYF
J: TRBJ2-1; V: TRBV9; CDR3: CASSGTSGRAYNEQFF
J: TRBJ1-5; V: TRBV10-1; CDR3: CASSGRDYWGVYDQPQHF
J: TRBJ2-5; V: TRBV18; CDR3: CASSPIDSQETQYF
J: TRBJ2-7; V: TRBV5-5; CDR3: CASSLVSGSYSYEQYF
J: TRBJ2-7; V: TRBV11-1; CDR3: CASTLGSGSYEQYF
J: TRBJ2-7; V: TRBV12-3/TRBV12-4; CDR3: CASRIAGGHEQYF
J: TRBJ2-7; V: TRBV5-1; CDR3: CASSRGPGQGGYEQYF
J: TRBJ1-2; V: TRBV7-8; CDR3: CASSPGQLPGYTF
J: TRBJ2-1; V: TRBV5-1; CDR3: CASSLTGTSGRVGNEQFF
J: TRBJ2-3; V: TRBV12-5; CDR3: CASGSPGAGEDTQYF
J: TRBJ1-6; V: TRBV4-1; CDR3: CASSRAWAPGGFSSYNSPLHF
J: TRBJ2-2; V: TRBV10-3; CDR3: CAISESRQNTGELFF
J: TRBJ1-1; V: TRBV2; CDR3: CASRVTRYTEAFF
J: TRBJ2-5; V: TRBV5-6; CDR3: CASSRGTGGGETQYF
J: TRBJ2-5; V: TRBV2; CDR3: CASSEGTGGRKETQYF
J: TRBJ1-5; V: TRBV6-6; CDR3: CASSPGTSNQPQHF
J: TRBJ2-3; V: TRBV7-2; CDR3: CASSSDISTDTQYF
J: TRBJ1-5; V: TRBV2; CDR3: CASSEGGGSWPQHF
J: TRBJ1-4; V: TRBV30; CDR3: CACGPAREKLFF
J: TRBJ1-6; V: TRBV27; CDR3: CASRWQGGSPLHF
J: TRBJ2-1; V: TRBV5-1; CDR3: CASSNMLGQGAYEQFF
J: TRBJ2-5; V: TRBV6-1; CDR3: CASSETTGGETQYF
J: TRBJ2-7; V: TRBV27; CDR3: CASSLGQRNEQYF
J: TRBJ1-4; V: TRBV4-1; CDR3: CASSQAGTGDEKLFF
J: TRBJ1-5; V: TRBV19; CDR3: CASTYRGSNQPQHF
J: TRBJ2-2; V: TRBV5-1; CDR3: CASSPRGTGELFF
J: TRBJ2-7; V: TRBV14; CDR3: CASSQGGAGQYEQYF
J: TRBJ2-7; V: TRBV15; CDR3: CATSTGQGTYEQYF
J: TRBJ2-1; V: TRBV9; CDR3: CASSVAVRGSEQFF
J: TRBJ2-3; V: TRBV2; CDR3: CASDIGEGGVSTDTQYF
J: TRBJ1-1; V: TRBV28; CDR3: CASSFVWGLTEAFF
J: TRBJ2-7; V: TRBV29-1; CDR3: CSAATQGYEQYF
J: TRBJ2-7; V: TRBV5-1; CDR3: CASSLGTGGPYEQYF
J: TRBJ1-2; V: TRBV7-9; CDR3: CASSLEGGAGGNYGYTF
J: TRBJ2-1; V: TRBV18; CDR3: CASSLQGRVDEQFF
J: TRBJ1-1; V: TRBV12-3/TRBV12-4; CDR3: CASSSFAEAFF
J: TRBJ2-7; V: TRBV24-1; CDR3: CATSDSRGFGEQYF
J: TRBJ2-7; V: TRBV5-1; CDR3: CASSQLGGYEQYF